This is a list of T cell receptor beta chains from one sample in a study of blood T cell repertoires in COVID-19. The assay was immunoSEQ multiplex PCR, and TCRdb's table has in-frame clones only and misses some. Among a few hundred thousand clones, 75% to 90% were seen once, and the ten largest hold less than 2.5%. Sequencing was performed on PBMCs or T cells enriched from blood (not recorded which). The receptor source for this set is a man aged 25 to 40 who had recovered from COVID-19. Each CDR3 is given with its conserved first and last residue. The order of the fields is J gene, V gene, CDR3 protein.

TRBJ1-2	TRBV19	CASRKSGQGYGYTF
TRBJ2-1	TRBV7-9	CASSPPGGGDQFF
TRBJ1-4	TRBV7-9	CASSLRQDRTNEKLFF
TRBJ1-4	TRBV7-8	CASSLGRVNEKLFF
TRBJ2-5	TRBV3-1/TRBV3-2	CASSQSGTQYF
TRBJ2-2	TRBV5-6	CASSFRGGLTGELFF
TRBJ2-7	TRBV7-8	CASSLGLAGVYEQYF
TRBJ1-3	TRBV10-3	CAISESGTSTGNTIYF
TRBJ1-3	TRBV4-1	CASSPGQGTNSGNTIYF
TRBJ2-3	TRBV4-1	CASSQDIAGPTDTQYF
TRBJ1-5	TRBV21-1	CASSKEAGGSNQPQHF
TRBJ2-1	TRBV4-2	CASSQGPSGGNNEQFF
TRBJ1-1	TRBV25-1	CASSESAEIAEAFF
TRBJ2-5	TRBV24-1	CATSDLGTGETQYF
TRBJ1-5	TRBV28	CASSEDRDTVTFSNQPQHF
TRBJ1-1	TRBV2	CASSDVGQDTEAFF
TRBJ1-1	TRBV4-2	CASSQGQDNTEAFF
TRBJ1-4	TRBV18	CASSRKAGPNEKLFF
TRBJ2-6	TRBV6-1	CASSEPDRGLSGANVLTF
TRBJ2-1	TRBV6-5	CASSPQGARHNEQFF
TRBJ1-2	TRBV7-8	CASSLDRGNYGYTF
TRBJ1-2	TRBV6-5	CASSLVEGYGYTF
TRBJ1-6	TRBV5-1	CASSFQGVGAYNSPLHF
TRBJ1-2	TRBV18	CASSPRMEGGYTF
TRBJ2-7	TRBV7-3	CASSLIRDRSYEQYF
TRBJ1-4	TRBV2	CASTKTHQGGEKLFF
TRBJ1-6	TRBV30	CALPIGGQPNSPLHF
TRBJ1-2	TRBV4-3	CASSQVQGTNYGYTF
TRBJ2-5	TRBV6-6	CASSASGETQYF
TRBJ1-4	TRBV6-5	CASSYVRTGGKEKLFF
TRBJ2-1	TRBV29-1	CSVSVDSFYNEQFF
TRBJ1-4	TRBV15	CATSRIVATNEKLFF
TRBJ1-2	TRBV5-1	CASSLGTGVYGYTF
TRBJ1-3	TRBV5-6	CASSSTGVGNTIYF
TRBJ1-3	TRBV7-2	CASSFGTVGGNTIYF
TRBJ2-7	TRBV19	CASSASRAGGHEQYF
TRBJ1-1	TRBV6-1	CASNQLRTEAFF
TRBJ2-3	TRBV5-1	CASSLIQRVADTQYF
TRBJ1-1	TRBV3-1/TRBV3-2	CASSARWGVGLNTEAFF
TRBJ2-5	TRBV25-1	CASMAWETQYF
TRBJ1-2	TRBV7-9	CASSFYREANYGYTF